The 8 T cell receptor beta chains in this list originate from one sample, sequenced in a study of OX40 agonist ivuxolimab in advanced cancers. Clones were read by immunoSEQ multiplex PCR, and TCRdb kept only the in-frame ones, dropping some. The sample carries some 95,000 clones, approximately 86% recorded once. The sequencing used CD4+ or CD8+ T cells sorted from blood, collected in a trial of the OX40 agonist ivuxolimab. Receptor source: an adult with an advanced solid tumor such as melanoma, head and neck, liver or kidney cancer.

This clone was seen just once. The V and J genes are TRBV9 and TRBJ2-2; 7 bases agree with TRBD1. J gave up 0 bases and V 4 bases, and 6 bases lay outside the gene matches. The CDR3 has 16 residues. Germline assignment: CDR1 SGDLS and CDR2 YYNGEE. Here the CDR3 reads CASSLHGTANTGELFF. DNA of the CDR3: TGTGCCAGCAGCTTACACGGGACAGCGAACACCGGGGAGCTGTTTTTT.

The V gene is TRBV16, the J gene TRBJ2-5, with a possible D match to TRBD2 (5 bases). The ends were cut back, 3 bases at V and 4 bases at J, with 12 bases in the middle. The CDR3 covers 14 residues. Germline assignment: CDR1 KGHSY and CDR2 FQNENV. The CDR3 reads CASSHGLLVETQYF. Written as DNA, the CDR3 is TGTGCCAGCAGCCACGGACTCCTAGTAGAGACCCAGTACTTC.

V is TRBV14 and J is TRBJ2-7; 8 bases agree with TRBD1. The trim removed 5 bases at V and 3 bases at J, leaving 6 bases unmatched. The germline V gene has CDR1 SGHDN and CDR2 FVKESK. This CDR3 region has 14 residues. For the CDR3, the DNA is TGTGCCAGCAGCGTAACCGGGACAGGCTACGAGCAGTACTTC. Translating gives CASSVTGTGYEQYF.

This clone is a singleton in its sample. V gene TRBV11-2 combines with J gene TRBJ1-1, with 10 bases lining up with TRBD1. The junction had 9 bases not matched to a gene; V was cut back by 5 bases and J by 6 bases. CDR1 and CDR2 (germline): SGHAT, FQNNGV. The CDR3 length is 15 residues. CDR3 amino acids: CASSLGQGEIAEAFF. The CDR3, as DNA: TGTGCCAGCAGCCTTGGACAGGGGGAAATCGCTGAAGCTTTCTTT.

The CDR3 sequence is CASSQGENVHEQFF. The CDR3 nucleotides read TGTGCCAGCAGCCAGGGGGAGAATGTTCATGAGCAGTTCTTC. The chain is built from TRBV5-8 and TRBJ2-1, with 7 bases identical to TRBD1. V shed 4 bases and J 8 bases; nucleotides not matched to a gene: 9. This CDR3 is 14 amino acids long. CDR1 and CDR2 from the germline V gene are SGHTS and YDEGEE. Combining the CDR3 with reference TRBV5-8 and TRBJ2-1 gives the whole variable domain EAGVTQSPTHLIKTRGQQATLRCSPISGHTSVYWYQQALGLGLQFLLWYDEGEERNRGNFPPRFSGRQFPNYSSELNVNALELEDSALYLCASSQGENVHEQFFGPGTRLTVL.

The V gene is TRBV21-1, the J gene TRBJ2-3; the table's D call, TRBD2, has no DNA check behind it. TRBV21-1 is assigned pseudogene status. CDR3 length: 17 residues. CDR3 coding DNA: TGTGCCAGCATGCCCAAGGGGACTAGAACGCCAGTGTATACGCAGTATTTT. Amino acid sequence: CASMPKGTRTPVYTQYF.

The chain is built from TRBV7-2 and TRBJ2-3; 7 bases align to TRBD1. CDR1 SGHTA and CDR2 FQGNSA come from the germline V gene. The CDR3 consists of 14 residues. V gave up 5 bases and J gave up 1 base; unmatched junction bases: 3. The CDR3 DNA sequence: TGTGCCAGCAGCCCCGGGACAGGCACAGATACGCAGTATTTT. It translates to CASSPGTGTDTQYF.

The J gene is TRBJ2-3, the V gene TRBV27, with 10 bases fitting TRBD2. CDR3 length: 14 amino acids. CDR1 is MNHEY and CDR2 is SMNVEV in the germline V gene (reference sequence). The ends lost 7 bases at V and 3 bases at J; junction bases unmatched: 4. CDR3 DNA sequence: TGTGCCAGCACCAGCGGGAGGGTTACAGATACGCAGTATTTT. Its translation is CASTSGRVTDTQYF.